Shown below are 13 T cell receptor beta chains from a single sample sequenced in a study of cytomegalovirus exposure and HLA in healthy donors. Amplification used 60 Vbeta primers and 13 Jbeta primers. The table came from immunoSEQ multiplex PCR; TCRdb's copy has only in-frame clones and leaves some out. The profile covers 95,000 to 150,000 clones, with 80% appearing a single time and 8.8% taken by the ten largest. The specimen sequenced was PBMCs. These TCRs come from a female donor in good health and CMV-seropositive.

The chain couples TRBV10-3 to TRBJ2-5; the D gene is possibly TRBD1 (6 bases). Per the germline V gene, CDR1 is ENHRY and CDR2 is SYGVKD. V was pared by 3 bases and J by 2 bases, with 13 bases between. The CDR3 is 15 residues long. The CDR3 bases are TGTGCCATCAGTGACCCGCAGGGGCTTCAAGAGACCCAGTACTTC. Protein sequence: CAISDPQGLQETQYF.

The rearrangement links TRBV6-4 to TRBJ2-3; 8 bases fit TRBD1. Germline V gene sequence: CDR1 MRHNA, CDR2 SNTAGT. The junction had 3 bases not matched to a gene; V was cut back by 3 bases and J by 1 base. The CDR3 is 15 residues long. CDR3 region: CASSEGQVRTDTQYF. CDR3 DNA: TGTGCCAGCAGTGAGGGACAGGTCCGCACAGATACGCAGTATTTT.

J is TRBJ1-2 and V is TRBV10-3; D is uncertain. Trimming removed 2 bases from V and 4 bases from J, with 5 bases in between. The germline V gene has CDR1 ENHRY and CDR2 SYGVKD. The CDR3 sequence is 12 residues long. The CDR3 spells CAISETVYGYTF. Here the CDR3 DNA reads TGTGCCATCAGTGAGACGGTCTATGGCTACACCTTC.

The chain joins TRBV11-2 to TRBJ2-7; weak D call: TRBD2 (7 bases). The CDR3 has 16 amino acids. CDR1 is SGHAT and CDR2 is FQNNGV in the germline V gene. V dropped 1 base and J dropped 1 base, with 14 bases sitting between them. CDR3 bases: TGTGCCAGCAGCTTAGTCGCGGGGGCGGGGTCCTACGAGCAGTACTTC. Translation gives CASSLVAGAGSYEQYF.

The chain couples TRBV5-4 to TRBJ1-2; the match to TRBD1 covers 9 bases. Germline V lookup: CDR1 SGHNT, CDR2 YYREEE (reference sequence). This CDR3 has 16 amino acids. Trimming took 0 bases from V and 4 from J; bases not matched to a gene: 7. CDR3 sequence reads: CASSLGGDRVGYGYTF. The CDR3 nucleotides are TGTGCCAGCAGCTTGGGGGGGGACAGGGTGGGCTATGGCTACACCTTC. The full variable domain, in which reference TRBV5-4 and TRBJ1-2 provide the parts outside the CDR3, is ETGVTQSPTHLIKTRGQQVTLRCSSQSGHNTVSWYQQALGQGPQFIFQYYREEENGRGNFPPRFSGLQFPNYSSELNVNALELDDSALYLCASSLGGDRVGYGYTFGSGTRLTVV.

The rearrangement joins TRBV10-3 to TRBJ2-5; the match to TRBD2 covers 11 bases. The CDR3 has 17 amino acids. Losses at the gene ends were 10 bases for V and 4 bases for J; bases not matched to a gene: 17. Per germline, CDR1 ENHRY and CDR2 SYGVKD. This CDR3 is CATSAPSGGPVRETQYF. In nucleotides, the CDR3 is TGTGCCACCTCTGCCCCTAGCGGGGGGCCCGTGAGAGAGACCCAGTACTTC.

The rearrangement joins TRBV16 to TRBJ2-5; perhaps TRBD1 as D (6 bases). V lost 4 bases and J lost 2, with 11 bases in between. Germline V gene sequence: CDR1 KGHSY, CDR2 FQNENV. This CDR3 has 14 residues. The CDR3 spells CASSRVTGQETQYF. The CDR3 nucleotides read TGTGCCAGCAGCCGAGTGACAGGTCAAGAGACCCAGTACTTC. The whole variable domain, remainder taken from reference TRBV16 and TRBJ2-5, is GEEVAQTPKHLVRGEGQKAKLYCAPIKGHSYVFWYQQVLKNEFKFLISFQNENVFDETGMPKERFSAKCLPNSPCSLEIQATKLEDSAVYFCASSRVTGQETQYFGPGTRLLVL.

The genes are TRBV5-1 and TRBJ1-3; TRBD1 agrees at 10 bases. CDR3 length equals 16 residues. Germline CDR1 is SGHRS and CDR2 is YFSETQ. V was pared by 5 bases and J by 2 bases, with 7 bases of the junction left unmatched. The CDR3 reads CASSPRGTGAGNTIYF. DNA for the CDR3: TGCGCCAGCAGTCCTCGGGGGACAGGGGCTGGAAACACCATATATTTT.

CDR3 in DNA: TGTGCCAGCAGCCCCGGGCAGGGCTATGGCTACACCTTC. Translating gives CASSPGQGYGYTF. The chain has TRBV5-6 and TRBJ1-2; TRBD1 might be the D (5 bases). Trimming removed 4 bases from V and 4 bases from J, with 11 bases in between. CDR1 is SGHDT, CDR2 YYEEEE, per germline. The CDR3 is 13 amino acids.

This rearrangement joins TRBV5-4 to TRBJ1-6, with 9 bases aligning to TRBD1. The CDR3 runs to 15 residues. From germline, CDR1 is SGHNT and CDR2 YYREEE (reference sequence). V was clipped by 4 bases and J by 10 bases; unmatched bases: 9. The chain's CDR3 is CASSRDRGRGSPLHF. Here the CDR3 DNA reads TGTGCCAGCAGCCGAGACAGGGGGAGAGGATCACCCCTCCACTTT.

The V call is TRBV4-1, the J call TRBJ2-1; 10 nucleotides match TRBD1. The germline gives CDR1 MGHRA, CDR2 YSYEKL. The CDR3 consists of 15 residues. V lost 3 bases and J lost 6; bases outside the gene matches: 5. CDR3 nucleotide sequence: TGCGCCAGCAGCCAGATGGGACAGGGGAGCAATGAGCAGTTCTTC. This translates into CASSQMGQGSNEQFF.

The rearrangement joins TRBV25-1 to TRBJ2-2, with D perhaps TRBD2 (6 bases). Trimming cost V 2 bases and J 4 bases, with 14 bases left between them. Germline CDR1 reads MGHDK; CDR2 reads SYGVNS. This CDR3 region has 16 residues. CDR3 nucleotides: TGTGCCAGCAGTGAACTAGGTAGCGGTGTCACCGGGGAGCTGTTTTTT. Its protein is CASSELGSGVTGELFF.

The chain combines TRBV5-4 with TRBJ1-4; 7 bases agree with TRBD1. V was clipped by 3 bases and J by 4 bases; unmatched bases: 6. This CDR3 has 15 residues. Per the germline V gene, CDR1 is SGHNT and CDR2 is YYREEE (reference sequence). The CDR3 protein is CASSSTGTVNEKLFF. The DNA for the CDR3 is TGTGCCAGCAGCTCTACCGGGACAGTTAATGAAAAACTGTTTTTT.